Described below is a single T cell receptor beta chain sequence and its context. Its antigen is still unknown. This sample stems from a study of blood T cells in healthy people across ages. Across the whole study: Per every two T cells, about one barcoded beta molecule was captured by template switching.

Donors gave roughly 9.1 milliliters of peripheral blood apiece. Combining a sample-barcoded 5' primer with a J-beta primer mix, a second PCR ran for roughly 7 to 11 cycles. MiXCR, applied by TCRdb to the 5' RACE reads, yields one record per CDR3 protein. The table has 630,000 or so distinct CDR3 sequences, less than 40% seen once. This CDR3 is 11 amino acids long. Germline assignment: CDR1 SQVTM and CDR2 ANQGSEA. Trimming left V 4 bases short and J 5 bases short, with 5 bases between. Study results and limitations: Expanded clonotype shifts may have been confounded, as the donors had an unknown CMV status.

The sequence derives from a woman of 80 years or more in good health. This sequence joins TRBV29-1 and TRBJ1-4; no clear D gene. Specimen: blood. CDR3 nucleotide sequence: TGCAGCGTTGGAAAAAATGAAAAACTGTTTTTT. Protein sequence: CSVGKNEKLFF.